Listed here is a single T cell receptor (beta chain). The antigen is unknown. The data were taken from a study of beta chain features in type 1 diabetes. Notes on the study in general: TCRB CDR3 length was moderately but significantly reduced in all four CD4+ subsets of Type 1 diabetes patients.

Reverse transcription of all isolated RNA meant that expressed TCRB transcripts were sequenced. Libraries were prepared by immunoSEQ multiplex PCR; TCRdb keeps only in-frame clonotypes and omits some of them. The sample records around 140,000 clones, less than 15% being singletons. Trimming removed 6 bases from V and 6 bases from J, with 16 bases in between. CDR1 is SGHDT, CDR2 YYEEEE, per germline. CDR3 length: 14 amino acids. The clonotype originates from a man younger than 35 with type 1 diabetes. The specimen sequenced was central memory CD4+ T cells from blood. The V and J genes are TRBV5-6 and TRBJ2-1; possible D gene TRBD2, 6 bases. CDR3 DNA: TGTGCCAGCACGGGACTCCCCTCATCCAATGAGCAGTTCTTC. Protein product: CASTGLPSSNEQFF. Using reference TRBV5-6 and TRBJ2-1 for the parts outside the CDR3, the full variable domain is DAGVTQSPTHLIKTRGQQVTLRCSPKSGHDTVSWYQQALGQGPQFIFQYYEEEERQRGNFPDRFSGHQFPNYSSELNVNALLLGDSALYLCASTGLPSSNEQFFGPGTRLTVL.